This TCR beta chain derives from a study of T cells expressing NK-cell markers. As for the study in general: Sorted CD3+CD56-NKG2C+, CD3+CD56+NKG2C+ and CD3+CD56+NKG2C- T cells supplied the TCR beta repertoires. The study's findings and limits: Several of the donors also had these clonotypes leading their CD3+CD56-NKG2C+ fraction.

The authors generated TCR beta cDNA through 5'RACE template switching with UMIs. TCRdb derives one entry per CDR3 protein from the 5' RACE reads, leaving out DNA. The sample totals about 430,000 distinct CDR3 sequences. Turning to this clonotype: Its antigen remains unknown.

This CDR3 is 11 amino acids long. Germline loops: CDR1 SQVTM, CDR2 ANQGSEA. Source material: blood T cells: a sorted CD56 or NKG2C T cell subset, CD4+ or CD8+ T cells, or bulk PBMC T cells (not recorded which). The receptor comes from a woman in her fifties or sixties in good health. This chain links TRBV29-1 with TRBJ2-3; TCRdb gives TRBD2 as the D gene, but with no DNA this cannot be confirmed. This chain's CDR3 is CSVEIAGTKYF.